Presented here are 19 T cell receptor beta chains from one specimen sequenced in a study of blood T cells in healthy people across ages. Primers used in a second PCR of about 6 to 12 cycles were a sample-barcoded 5' primer and a J-beta primer mix. MiXCR, applied by TCRdb to the 5' RACE reads, yields one record per CDR3 protein. The sample lists about 780,000 distinct CDR3 sequences; around 25% were seen once. The same specimen was also included in a second study, on T cells of mothers and their children.

Source material: blood. Receptor source: a boy between 10 and 17 years old in good health.

The chain couples TRBV5-1 to TRBJ1-1; a weak D match, TRBD1 (6 bases). This CDR3 is built from 14 residues. Germline V gene lookup returns CDR1 SGHRS and CDR2 YFSETQ. V gave up 7 bases and J gave up 0 bases, with 13 bases separating them. This chain's CDR3 is CASHEQGLNTEAFF. Here the CDR3 DNA reads TGCGCCAGCCACGAACAGGGACTGAACACTGAAGCTTTCTTT.

This clonotype was recorded once. The genes are TRBV2 and TRBJ2-6, with 7 bases identical to TRBD1. Germline values: CDR1 SNHLY, CDR2 FYNNEI. The V and J ends lost 3 bases and 2 bases, in that order; junction bases with no gene match: 4. The CDR3 loop spans 16 amino acids. In nucleotides, the CDR3 is TGTGCCAGCAGTGAGCTCGGGACAGCTGGGGCCAACGTCCTGACTTTC. Translating gives CASSELGTAGANVLTF.

This chain uses TRBV28 with TRBJ2-1; 7 nucleotides line up with TRBD2. Gene TRBJ2-7 matches the end of the DNA better, so the J call may be wrong. The CDR3 is 12 residues long. Germline V gene data show CDR1 as MDHEN and CDR2 as SYDVKM. The CDR3, as DNA: TGTGCCAGCAGTTGGAGGGGAGGGGAGCAGTACTTC. Amino acids: CASSWRGGEQYF.

CDR3 sequence (DNA): TGTGCCAGCAGTTTAGAAAACGCGGAGACCCAGTACTTC. Protein: CASSLENAETQYF. This chain links TRBV12-3 or TRBV12-4 with TRBJ2-5, with D hard to call. The ends were cut back, 1 base at V and 5 bases at J, with 8 bases in the middle. The length of the CDR3 is 13 residues.

The chain joins TRBV12-5 to TRBJ2-3; D not certain. The CDR3 runs to 14 residues. Between the trimmed V and J ends, which lost 6 bases and 0 bases, there was a span of 10 bases. Germline V CDR1 and CDR2: LGHNT, FRNRAP. This chain's CDR3 is CASGPKPSTDTQYF. In DNA form, the CDR3 reads TGTGCTAGTGGGCCTAAACCTAGCACAGATACGCAGTATTTT.

This clonotype appeared a single time. An end of the junction does not agree with germline; a read error may underlie this. V usage is TRBV7-3 and J usage is TRBJ2-3; a weak D match, TRBD2 (5 bases). Germline V lookup: CDR1 SGHTA, CDR2 FQGTGA. This CDR3 is built from 11 residues. The CDR3 region has the DNA TGTGCCAACAGCTCGGGGGATACGCAGTATTTT. Residues: CANSSGDTQYF.

This chain links TRBV10-1 with TRBJ2-7; TRBD1 might be the D (5 bases). Germline V gene data show CDR1 as WNHNN and CDR2 as SYGVQD (reference sequence). The CDR3 has 13 amino acids. V lost 0 bases to trimming and J lost 6 bases, with 9 bases between them. The DNA for the CDR3 is TGCGCCAGCAGTGAGTCAGGGGCCGGCGAGCAGTACTTC. Its translation is CASSESGAGEQYF.

This chain uses TRBV6-5 with TRBJ1-2, with D perhaps matching TRBD1 (6 bases). Germline assignment: CDR1 MNHEY and CDR2 SVGAGI. This CDR3 region has 16 residues. V gave up 2 bases and J gave up 8 bases, with 21 bases separating them. The CDR3 protein is CASSYGLGRGLEGYTF. As DNA, the CDR3 is TGTGCCAGCAGTTACGGACTCGGACGGGGGCTTGAGGGCTACACCTTC.

This clonotype was seen only a few times. V usage is TRBV23-1 and J usage is TRBJ1-2; a weak D match, TRBD1 (5 bases). TRBV23-1 is flagged as an ORF with uncertain function. V was cut by 2 bases and J by 6 bases, with 13 bases left in between. The CDR3 is 14 residues long. The CDR3 region has the DNA TGCGCCAGCAGTCAAAAAATGGGGGGACATGGCTACACCTTC. It is translated as CASSQKMGGHGYTF.

This chain uses TRBV6-5 with TRBJ2-4, with TRBD2 matching 8 bases. V trimming: 0 bases; J trimming: 8 bases; junction bases outside the gene matches: 9. CDR1 is MNHEY and CDR2 is SVGAGI in the germline V gene. The CDR3 contains 16 residues. CDR3 DNA: TGTGCCAGCAGTTACTCGAACGGGGGGGCATGGGACATTCAGTACTTC. Residues: CASSYSNGGAWDIQYF.

Here the CDR3 reads CASSLSGRAHGYTF. The CDR3 DNA reads as TGTGCCAGCAGTTTATCGGGCAGGGCCCATGGCTACACCTTC. V is TRBV27 and J is TRBJ1-2; a weak D match, TRBD1 (5 bases). Between the trimmed V and J ends, which lost 0 bases and 6 bases, there was a span of 11 bases. The CDR3 has 14 residues. Germline CDR1 MNHEY, CDR2 SMNVEV (reference sequence).

This chain connects TRBV2 to TRBJ2-7, with 9 nucleotides matching TRBD1. The germline V gene encodes CDR1 SNHLY and CDR2 FYNNEI. With V trimmed by 8 bases and J by 2 bases, 4 bases remained unmatched. The CDR3 consists of 13 residues. The CDR3 spells CASAWTGAYEQYF. CDR3 DNA: TGTGCCAGCGCCTGGACAGGGGCCTACGAGCAGTACTTC.

There are a few counts of this clonotype. The genes are TRBV12-3 or TRBV12-4 and TRBJ2-5, with D perhaps TRBD1 or TRBD2 (5 bases each). The CDR3 extends over 15 amino acids. Trimming took 1 base from V and 3 from J, leaving 12 bases between them. CDR3 loop: CASSLGAMGEETQYF. In DNA form, the CDR3 reads TGTGCCAGCAGTTTAGGGGCCATGGGGGAAGAGACCCAGTACTTC.

This chain connects TRBV28 to TRBJ1-4; 7 bases align to TRBD1. V dropped 7 bases and J dropped 8; count of bases not matched to a gene: 10. This CDR3 contains 14 residues. From germline, CDR1 is MDHEN and CDR2 SYDVKM. CDR3 sequence (DNA): TGTGCCAGCACCAAGGGACAGTTCCGGGAAAAACTGTTTTTT. Translation gives CASTKGQFREKLFF. The full variable domain, with the rest looked up from reference TRBV28 and TRBJ1-4, is DVKVTQSSRYLVKRTGEKVFLECVQDMDHENMFWYRQDPGLGLRLIYFSYDVKMKEKGDIPEGYSVSREKKERFSLILESASTNQTSMYLCASTKGQFREKLFFGSGTQLSVL.

J is TRBJ2-2 and V is TRBV27; D unclear. V was cut by 3 bases and J by 0 bases, with 11 bases left in between. Germline assignment: CDR1 MNHEY and CDR2 SMNVEV (reference sequence). The length of the CDR3 is 16 residues. The DNA for the CDR3 is TGTGCCAGCAGTTTGATGGGGTTCGCGAACACCGGGGAGCTGTTTTTT. This encodes CASSLMGFANTGELFF.

This clonotype was found a few times. The V call is TRBV9, the J call TRBJ2-7, with D uncertain. The CDR3 is 13 residues long. Germline assignment: CDR1 SGDLS and CDR2 YYNGEE. V was trimmed by 3 bases and J by 5 bases, leaving 12 bases between them. CDR3 coding DNA: TGTGCCAGCAGCGCGGGCCCCGGCGACGAGCAGTACTTC. It yields the protein CASSAGPGDEQYF.

The chain employs TRBV6-5 and TRBJ2-7; 7 bases fit TRBD1. V lost 6 bases and J lost 3; bases outside the gene matches: 8. This CDR3 has 14 amino acids. The germline gives CDR1 MNHEY, CDR2 SVGAGI. The DNA for the CDR3 is TGTGCCAGCAGGAGGGGGACAGAGATCTACGAGCAGTACTTC. Amino acids: CASRRGTEIYEQYF.

This clonotype has just a few counts. This chain joins TRBV15 and TRBJ1-2; TRBD1 is a possible D gene (6 bases). The germline V gene encodes CDR1 LNHNV and CDR2 YYDKDF (reference sequence). Trimming took off 0 bases at V and 4 bases at J, with 15 bases between the two ends. This CDR3 is built from 16 residues. The CDR3 nucleotides are TGTGCCACCAGCAGAGATGTCGAGGGGGAAGGCTATGGCTACACCTTC. It is translated as CATSRDVEGEGYGYTF.

In its sample, this clonotype was seen a few times. This chain joins TRBV5-5 and TRBJ2-2; 12 nucleotides line up with TRBD2. V shed 4 bases and J 7 bases; nucleotides not matched to a gene: 11. CDR1 and CDR2 (germline): SGHKS, YYEKEE (reference sequence). The CDR3 covers 17 residues. The CDR3 reads CASSPLAGGPFSGELFF. Here the CDR3 DNA reads TGTGCCAGCAGCCCGCTAGCGGGGGGGCCGTTTAGCGGGGAGCTGTTTTTT. The full variable domain, rest sourced from reference TRBV5-5 and TRBJ2-2, is DAGVTQSPTHLIKTRGQQVTLRCSPISGHKSVSWYQQVLGQGPQFIFQYYEKEERGRGNFPDRFSARQFPNYSSELNVNALLLGDSALYLCASSPLAGGPFSGELFFGEGSRLTVL.